The entry that follows covers one T cell receptor (beta chain) sequence. Its target is not known. The ends lost 8 bases at V and 4 bases at J; junction bases unmatched: 6. The CDR3 contains 13 residues. The V gene's germline CDR1 is SNHLY and CDR2 FYNNEI. Unique molecular identifiers tagged every individual TCR cDNA molecule. TCRdb reprocessed the 5' RACE reads via MiXCR and lists one record per CDR3 protein. The table has about 44,000 distinct CDR3 sequences, about 13% seen once. The data were obtained in a study of spatial heterogeneity in lung cancer. About the study: Every unique TCR and UMI combination, on average, appeared more than ten times in raw reads. Study-wide results and caveats: The appearance of ubiquitous expanded tumor TCRs in blood was greater at resection than follow-up.

The time point here: sample taken at primary tumor resection. The input material, whole RNA from tumor, nontumor lung or frozen PBMC, was sequenced unsorted. Donation came from 70 or so patients with untreated early-stage non-small cell lung cancer. The sample was PBMCs, taken at surgery. This sequence originates from a male donor with early-stage non-small cell lung cancer. The chain joins TRBV2 to TRBJ2-7; TRBD1 matches 9 bases. CDR3: CASEGQGPYEQYF. CDR3 coding DNA: TGTGCCAGCGAGGGACAGGGACCTTACGAGCAGTACTTC.